The following is a T cell receptor beta chain sequence with its context. CDR1 and CDR2 from the germline V gene are MGHDK and SYGVNS. With 5 bases removed from V and 0 bases from J, the gap between germline ends came to 11 bases. CDR3 length: 14 residues. These data come from a study of T cells in Graves' hyperthyroidism and ophthalmopathy. Amplified TCR beta CDR3 regions came from RNA transcripts. The primer set for the first-round RT-PCR of the TCR CDR3 was HTBI. From the multiplex PCR reads, TCRdb called clonotypes with MiXCR, one entry per CDR3 protein. Among roughly 700,000 distinct CDR3 sequences listed, roughly 32% were seen once.

This receptor was taken from a woman in her forties with Graves' hyperthyroidism. Sequencing used blood. The chain recombines TRBV25-1 with TRBJ2-7; D ambiguous. CDR3: CASSYRSSSYEQYF. DNA of the CDR3: TGTGCCAGCAGTTATCGCAGCTCCTCCTACGAGCAGTACTTC.